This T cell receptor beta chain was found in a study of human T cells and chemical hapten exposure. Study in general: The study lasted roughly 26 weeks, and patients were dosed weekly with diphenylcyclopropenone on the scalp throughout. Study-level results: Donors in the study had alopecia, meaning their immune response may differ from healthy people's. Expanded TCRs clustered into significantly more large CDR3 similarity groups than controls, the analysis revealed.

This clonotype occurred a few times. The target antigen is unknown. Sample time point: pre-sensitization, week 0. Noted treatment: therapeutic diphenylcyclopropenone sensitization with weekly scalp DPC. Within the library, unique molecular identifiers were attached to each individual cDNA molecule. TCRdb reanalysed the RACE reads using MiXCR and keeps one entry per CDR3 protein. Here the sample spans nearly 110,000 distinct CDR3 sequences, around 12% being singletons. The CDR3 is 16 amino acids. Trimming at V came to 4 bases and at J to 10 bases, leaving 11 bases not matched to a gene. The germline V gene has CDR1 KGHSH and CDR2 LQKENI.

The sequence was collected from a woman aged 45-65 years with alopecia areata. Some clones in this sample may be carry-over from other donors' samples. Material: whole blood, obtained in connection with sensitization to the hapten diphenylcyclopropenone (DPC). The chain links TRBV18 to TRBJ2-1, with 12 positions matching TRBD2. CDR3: CASSLTSLAGGPEQFF. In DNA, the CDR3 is TGTGCCAGCTCACTAACCAGTCTAGCGGGAGGGCCGGAGCAGTTCTTC.